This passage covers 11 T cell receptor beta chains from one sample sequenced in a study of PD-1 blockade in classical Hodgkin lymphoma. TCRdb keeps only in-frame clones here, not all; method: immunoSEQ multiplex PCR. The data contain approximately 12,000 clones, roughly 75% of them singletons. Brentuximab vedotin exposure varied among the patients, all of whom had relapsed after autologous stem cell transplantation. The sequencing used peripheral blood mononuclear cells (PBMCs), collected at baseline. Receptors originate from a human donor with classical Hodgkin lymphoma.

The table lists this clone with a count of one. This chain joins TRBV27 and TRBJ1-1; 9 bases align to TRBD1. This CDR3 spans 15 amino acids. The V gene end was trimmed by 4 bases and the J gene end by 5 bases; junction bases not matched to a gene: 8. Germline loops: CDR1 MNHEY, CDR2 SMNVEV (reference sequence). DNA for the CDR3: TGTGCCAGCAGTTCGGGGACAGGGATAAGAACTGAAGCTTTCTTT. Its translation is CASSSGTGIRTEAFF.

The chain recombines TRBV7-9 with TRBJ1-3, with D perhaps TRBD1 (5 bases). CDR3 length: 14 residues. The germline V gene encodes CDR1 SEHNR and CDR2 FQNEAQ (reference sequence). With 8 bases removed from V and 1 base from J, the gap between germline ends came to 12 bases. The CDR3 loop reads CASCCGGSGNTIYF. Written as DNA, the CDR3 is TGTGCCAGCTGCTGTGGGGGGTCTGGAAACACCATATATTTT.

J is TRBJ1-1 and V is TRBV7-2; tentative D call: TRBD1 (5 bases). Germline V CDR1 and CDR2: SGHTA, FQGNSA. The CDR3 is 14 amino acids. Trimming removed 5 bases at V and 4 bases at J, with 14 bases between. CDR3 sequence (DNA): TGTGCCAGCAGCCCCGTGGGGGGACGCACTGAAGCTTTCTTT. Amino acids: CASSPVGGRTEAFF.

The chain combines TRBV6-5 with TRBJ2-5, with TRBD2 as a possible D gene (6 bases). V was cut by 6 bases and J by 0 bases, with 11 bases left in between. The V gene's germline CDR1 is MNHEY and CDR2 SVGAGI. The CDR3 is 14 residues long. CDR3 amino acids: CASSQGLYQETQYF. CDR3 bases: TGTGCCAGCAGCCAGGGACTGTACCAAGAGACCCAGTACTTC.

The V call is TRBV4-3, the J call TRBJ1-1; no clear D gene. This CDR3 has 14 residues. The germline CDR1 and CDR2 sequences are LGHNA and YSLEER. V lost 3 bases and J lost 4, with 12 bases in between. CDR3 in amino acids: CASSHDGRSTEAFF. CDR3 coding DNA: TGCGCCAGCAGCCACGACGGTCGGAGCACTGAAGCTTTCTTT.

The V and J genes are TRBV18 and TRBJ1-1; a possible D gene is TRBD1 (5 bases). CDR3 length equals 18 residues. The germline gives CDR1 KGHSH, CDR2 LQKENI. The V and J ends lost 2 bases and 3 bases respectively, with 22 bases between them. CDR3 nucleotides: TGTGCCAGCTCACCAAGGCGGACAAGGGGCACCTCGGACACTGAAGCTTTCTTT. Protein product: CASSPRRTRGTSDTEAFF.

The CDR3 sequence is CASSQNAETGAGGQFF. The CDR3 bases are TGCGCCAGCAGCCAAAACGCAGAAACGGGGGCGGGGGGGCAGTTCTTC. The gene calls are TRBV4-3 and TRBJ2-1, with 8 bases aligning to TRBD2. The ends lost 2 bases at V and 12 bases at J; junction bases unmatched: 15. This CDR3 contains 16 residues. Germline V gene sequence: CDR1 LGHNA, CDR2 YSLEER.

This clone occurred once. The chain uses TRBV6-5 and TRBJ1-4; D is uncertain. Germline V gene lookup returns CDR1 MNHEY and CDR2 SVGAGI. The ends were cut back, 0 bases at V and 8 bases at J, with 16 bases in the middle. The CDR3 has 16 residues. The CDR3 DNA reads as TGTGCCAGCAGTTACTCAGGAATGAACGGTTACGAAAAACTGTTTTTT. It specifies CASSYSGMNGYEKLFF.

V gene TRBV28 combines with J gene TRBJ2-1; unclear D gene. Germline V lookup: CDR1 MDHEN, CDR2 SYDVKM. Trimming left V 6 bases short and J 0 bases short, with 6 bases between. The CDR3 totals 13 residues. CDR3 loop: CASRKASYNEQFF. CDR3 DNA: TGTGCCAGCAGAAAGGCCTCCTACAATGAGCAGTTCTTC.

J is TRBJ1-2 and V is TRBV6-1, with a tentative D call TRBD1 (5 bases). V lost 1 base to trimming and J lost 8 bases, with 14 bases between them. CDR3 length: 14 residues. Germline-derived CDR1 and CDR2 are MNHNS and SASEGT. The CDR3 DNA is TGTGCCAGCAGTGAAGTGGGGGTATGGCGAGGCTACACCTTC. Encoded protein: CASSEVGVWRGYTF.

CDR3 coding DNA: TGTGCCAGCAGCTCTAGCGGGGGTTCCTACAATGAGCAGTTCTTC. Its protein product is CASSSSGGSYNEQFF. The V gene is TRBV5-8, the J gene TRBJ2-1, with 10 bases aligning to TRBD2. J lost 1 base, V lost 3 bases, and 1 base had no gene match. The CDR3 has 15 residues. CDR1 and CDR2 from the germline V gene are SGHTS and YDEGEE.